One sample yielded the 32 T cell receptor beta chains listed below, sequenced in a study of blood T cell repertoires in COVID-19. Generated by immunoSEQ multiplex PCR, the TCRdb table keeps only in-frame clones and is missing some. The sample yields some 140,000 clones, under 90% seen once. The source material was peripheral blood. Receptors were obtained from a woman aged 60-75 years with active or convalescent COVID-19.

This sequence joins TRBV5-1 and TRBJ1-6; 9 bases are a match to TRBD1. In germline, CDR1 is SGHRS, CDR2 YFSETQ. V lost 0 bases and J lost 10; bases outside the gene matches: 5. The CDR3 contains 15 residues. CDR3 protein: CASSLEGQGGSPLHF. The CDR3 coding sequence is TGCGCCAGCAGCTTGGAGGGACAGGGCGGATCACCCCTCCACTTT.

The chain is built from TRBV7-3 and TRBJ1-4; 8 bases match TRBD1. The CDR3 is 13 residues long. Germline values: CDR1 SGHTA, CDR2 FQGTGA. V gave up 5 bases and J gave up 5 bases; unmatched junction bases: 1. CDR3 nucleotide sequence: TGTGCCAGCAGCGCAGGGGGCAATGAAAAACTGTTTTTT. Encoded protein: CASSAGGNEKLFF. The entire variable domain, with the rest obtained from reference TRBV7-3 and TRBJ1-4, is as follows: GAGVSQTPSNKVTEKGKYVELRCDPISGHTALYWYRQSLGQGPEFLIYFQGTGAADDSGLPNDRFFAVRPEGSVSTLKIQRTERGDSAVYLCASSAGGNEKLFFGSGTQLSVL.

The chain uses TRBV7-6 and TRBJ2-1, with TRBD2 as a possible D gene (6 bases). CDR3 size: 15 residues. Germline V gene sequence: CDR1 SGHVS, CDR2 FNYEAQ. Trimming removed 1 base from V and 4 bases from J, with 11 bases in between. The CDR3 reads CASSLVGGNYNEQFF. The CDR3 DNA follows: TGTGCCAGCAGCTTAGTGGGGGGAAATTACAATGAGCAGTTCTTC.

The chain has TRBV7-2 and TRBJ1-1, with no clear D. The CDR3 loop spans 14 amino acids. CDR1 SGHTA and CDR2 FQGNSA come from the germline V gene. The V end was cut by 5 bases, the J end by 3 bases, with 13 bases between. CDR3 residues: CASSPAGRDTEAFF. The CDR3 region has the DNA TGTGCCAGCAGCCCGGCGGGAAGGGACACTGAAGCTTTCTTT.

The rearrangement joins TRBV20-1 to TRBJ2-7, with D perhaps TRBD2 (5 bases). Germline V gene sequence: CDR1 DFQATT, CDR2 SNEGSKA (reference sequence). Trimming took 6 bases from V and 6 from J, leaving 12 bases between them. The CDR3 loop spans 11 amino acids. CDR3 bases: TGCAGTGCCGTCAGGACTGGCGAGCAGTACTTC. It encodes CSAVRTGEQYF.

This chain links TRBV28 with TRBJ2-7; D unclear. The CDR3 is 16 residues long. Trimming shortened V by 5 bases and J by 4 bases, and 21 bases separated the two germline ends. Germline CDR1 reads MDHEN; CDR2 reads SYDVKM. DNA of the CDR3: TGTGCCAGCAGTGGATTCCGGGTCGGAATCTGGTACGAGCAGTACTTC. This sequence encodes CASSGFRVGIWYEQYF. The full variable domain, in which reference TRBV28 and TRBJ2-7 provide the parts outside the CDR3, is DVKVTQSSRYLVKRTGEKVFLECVQDMDHENMFWYRQDPGLGLRLIYFSYDVKMKEKGDIPEGYSVSREKKERFSLILESASTNQTSMYLCASSGFRVGIWYEQYFGPGTRLTVT.

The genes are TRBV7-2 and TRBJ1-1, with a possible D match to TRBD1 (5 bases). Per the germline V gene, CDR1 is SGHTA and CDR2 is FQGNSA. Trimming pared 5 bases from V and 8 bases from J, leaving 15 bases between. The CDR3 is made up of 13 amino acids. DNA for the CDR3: TGTGCCAGCAGCGACCTCCCCCCAGGGGAAGCTTTCTTT. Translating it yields CASSDLPPGEAFF.

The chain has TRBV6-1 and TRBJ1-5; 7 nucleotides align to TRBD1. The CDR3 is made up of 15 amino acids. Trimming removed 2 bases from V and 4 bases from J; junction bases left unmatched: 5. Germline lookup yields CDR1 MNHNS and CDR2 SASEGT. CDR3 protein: CASSESQGQNQPQHF. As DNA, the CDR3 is TGTGCCAGCAGTGAATCACAGGGGCAAAATCAGCCCCAGCATTTT.

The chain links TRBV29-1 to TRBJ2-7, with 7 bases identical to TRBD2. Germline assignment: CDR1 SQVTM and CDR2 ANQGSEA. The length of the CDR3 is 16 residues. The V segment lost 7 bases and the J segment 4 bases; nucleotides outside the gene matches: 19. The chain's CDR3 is CSAILGGEANEYEQYF. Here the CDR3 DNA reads TGCAGCGCCATCTTGGGGGGGGAAGCTAACGAGTACGAGCAGTACTTC.

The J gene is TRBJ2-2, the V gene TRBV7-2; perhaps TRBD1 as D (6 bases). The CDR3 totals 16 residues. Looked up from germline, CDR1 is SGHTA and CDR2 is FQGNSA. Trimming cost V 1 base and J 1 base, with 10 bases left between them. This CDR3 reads CASSLVGAGNTGELFF. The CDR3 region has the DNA TGTGCCAGCAGCTTAGTGGGGGCGGGGAACACCGGGGAGCTGTTTTTT.

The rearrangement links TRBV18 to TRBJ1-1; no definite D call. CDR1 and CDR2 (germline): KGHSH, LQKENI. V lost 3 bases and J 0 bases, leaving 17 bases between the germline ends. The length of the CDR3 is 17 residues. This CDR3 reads CASSPATAFYMNTEAFF. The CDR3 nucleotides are TGTGCCAGCTCACCGGCCACAGCTTTCTACATGAACACTGAAGCTTTCTTT.

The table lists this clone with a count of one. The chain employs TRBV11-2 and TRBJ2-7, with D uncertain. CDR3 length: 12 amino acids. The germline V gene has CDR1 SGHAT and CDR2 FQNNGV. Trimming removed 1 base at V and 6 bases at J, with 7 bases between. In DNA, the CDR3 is TGTGCCAGCAGCTTAGGACTCTTCGAGCAGTACTTC. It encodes CASSLGLFEQYF.

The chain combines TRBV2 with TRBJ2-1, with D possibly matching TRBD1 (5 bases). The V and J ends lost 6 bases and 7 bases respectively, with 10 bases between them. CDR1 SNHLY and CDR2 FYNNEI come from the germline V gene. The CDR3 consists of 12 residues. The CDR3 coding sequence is TGTGCCAGCAGGCAGGGCCCGAATGAGCAGTTCTTC. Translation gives CASRQGPNEQFF. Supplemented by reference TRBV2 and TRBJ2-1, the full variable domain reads EPEVTQTPSHQVTQMGQEVILRCVPISNHLYFYWYRQILGQKVEFLVSFYNNEISEKSEIFDDQFSVERPDGSNFTLKIRSTKLEDSAMYFCASRQGPNEQFFGPGTRLTVL.

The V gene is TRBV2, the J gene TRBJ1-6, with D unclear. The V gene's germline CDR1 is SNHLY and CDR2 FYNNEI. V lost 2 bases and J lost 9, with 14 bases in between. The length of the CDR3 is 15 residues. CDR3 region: CASSESARRGSPLHF. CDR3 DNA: TGTGCCAGCAGTGAAAGTGCCCGAAGAGGTTCACCCCTCCACTTT.

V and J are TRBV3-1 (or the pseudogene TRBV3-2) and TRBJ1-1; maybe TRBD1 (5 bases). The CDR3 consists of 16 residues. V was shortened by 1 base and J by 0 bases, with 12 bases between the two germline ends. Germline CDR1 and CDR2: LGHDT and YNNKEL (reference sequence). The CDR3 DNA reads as TGTGCCAGCAGCCAAGTAGCGGGACCCATGAACACTGAAGCTTTCTTT. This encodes CASSQVAGPMNTEAFF.

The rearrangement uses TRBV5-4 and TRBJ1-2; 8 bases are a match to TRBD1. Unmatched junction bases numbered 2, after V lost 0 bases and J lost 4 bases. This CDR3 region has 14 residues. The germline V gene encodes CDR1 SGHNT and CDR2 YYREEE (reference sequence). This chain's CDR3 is CASSLGQGIYGYTF. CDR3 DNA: TGTGCCAGCAGCTTGGGACAGGGGATCTATGGCTACACCTTC.

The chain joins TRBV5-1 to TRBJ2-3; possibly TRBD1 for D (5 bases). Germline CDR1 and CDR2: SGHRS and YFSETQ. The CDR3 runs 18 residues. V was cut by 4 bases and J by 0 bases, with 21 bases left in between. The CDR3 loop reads CASSRLTKGASSTDTQYF. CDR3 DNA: TGCGCCAGCAGCCGGTTGACCAAAGGGGCCTCTAGCACAGATACGCAGTATTTT.

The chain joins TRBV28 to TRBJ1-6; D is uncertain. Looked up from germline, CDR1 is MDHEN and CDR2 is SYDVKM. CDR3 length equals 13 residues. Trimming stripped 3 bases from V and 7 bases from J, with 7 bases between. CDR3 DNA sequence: TGTGCCAGCAGTTTTTCGGGGAATTCACCCCTCCACTTT. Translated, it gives CASSFSGNSPLHF.

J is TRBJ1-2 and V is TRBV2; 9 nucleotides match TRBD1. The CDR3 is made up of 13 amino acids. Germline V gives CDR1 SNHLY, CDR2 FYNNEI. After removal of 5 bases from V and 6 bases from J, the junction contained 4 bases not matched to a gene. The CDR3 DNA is TGTGCCAGCAGTTGGACAGGGGAAGATGGCTACACCTTC. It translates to CASSWTGEDGYTF.

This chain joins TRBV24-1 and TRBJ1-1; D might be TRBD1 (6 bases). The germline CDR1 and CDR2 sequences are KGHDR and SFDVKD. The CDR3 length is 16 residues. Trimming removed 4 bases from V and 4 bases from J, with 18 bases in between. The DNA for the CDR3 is TGTGCCACCAGTGAGAATACAGGGAGGGGGATCACTGAAGCTTTCTTT. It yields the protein CATSENTGRGITEAFF.

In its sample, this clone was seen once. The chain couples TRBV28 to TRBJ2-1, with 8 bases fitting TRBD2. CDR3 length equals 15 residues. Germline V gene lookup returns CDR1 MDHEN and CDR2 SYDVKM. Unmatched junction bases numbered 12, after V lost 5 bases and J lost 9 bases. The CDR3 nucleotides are TGTGCCAGCAGTCCTCCCGGGACTAGGGTGGGTGAGCAGTTCTTC. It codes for CASSPPGTRVGEQFF.

This chain's CDR3 is CAISEQGGNQPQHF. In nucleotides, the CDR3 is TGTGCCATCAGTGAGCAGGGGGGCAATCAGCCCCAGCATTTT. The chain carries TRBV10-3 and TRBJ1-5; the match to TRBD1 covers 7 bases. Unmatched junction bases numbered 0, after V lost 2 bases and J lost 2 bases. Germline V gives CDR1 ENHRY, CDR2 SYGVKD. CDR3 length: 14 residues.

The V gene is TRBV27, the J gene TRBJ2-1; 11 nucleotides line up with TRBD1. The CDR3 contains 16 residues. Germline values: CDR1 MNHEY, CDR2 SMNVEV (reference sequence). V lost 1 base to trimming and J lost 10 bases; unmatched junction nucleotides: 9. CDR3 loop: CASSLLAGTGGWEQFF. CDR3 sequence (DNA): TGTGCCAGCAGTTTATTGGCCGGGACAGGGGGATGGGAGCAGTTCTTC.

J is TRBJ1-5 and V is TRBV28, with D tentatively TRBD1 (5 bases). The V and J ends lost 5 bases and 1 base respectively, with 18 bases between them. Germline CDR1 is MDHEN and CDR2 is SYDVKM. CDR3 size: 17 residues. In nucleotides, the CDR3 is TGTGCCAGCAGTCCGGGGGGGGAGGGACTAAGCAATCAGCCCCAGCATTTT. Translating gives CASSPGGEGLSNQPQHF. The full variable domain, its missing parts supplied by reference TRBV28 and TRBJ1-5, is DVKVTQSSRYLVKRTGEKVFLECVQDMDHENMFWYRQDPGLGLRLIYFSYDVKMKEKGDIPEGYSVSREKKERFSLILESASTNQTSMYLCASSPGGEGLSNQPQHFGDGTRLSIL.

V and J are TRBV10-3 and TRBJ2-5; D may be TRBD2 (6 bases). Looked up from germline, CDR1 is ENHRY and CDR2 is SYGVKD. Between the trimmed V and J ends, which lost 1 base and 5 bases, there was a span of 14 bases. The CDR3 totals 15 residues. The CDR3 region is CAISEWDSAGETQYF. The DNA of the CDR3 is TGTGCCATCAGTGAGTGGGATAGCGCGGGGGAGACCCAGTACTTC.

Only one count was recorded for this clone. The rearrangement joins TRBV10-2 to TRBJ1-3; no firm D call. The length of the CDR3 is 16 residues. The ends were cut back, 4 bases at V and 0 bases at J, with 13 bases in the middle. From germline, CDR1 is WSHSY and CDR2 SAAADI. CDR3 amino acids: CASSATPNSSGNTIYF. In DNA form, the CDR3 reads TGCGCCAGCAGTGCGACACCAAACAGCTCTGGAAACACCATATATTTT.

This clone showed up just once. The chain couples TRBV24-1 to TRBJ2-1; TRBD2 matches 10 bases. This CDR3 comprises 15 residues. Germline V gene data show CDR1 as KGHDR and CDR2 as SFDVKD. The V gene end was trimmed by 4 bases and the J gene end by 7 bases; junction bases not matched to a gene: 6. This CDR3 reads CATSDRGLASNEQFF. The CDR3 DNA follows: TGTGCCACCAGTGACCGGGGACTAGCGTCGAATGAGCAGTTCTTC.

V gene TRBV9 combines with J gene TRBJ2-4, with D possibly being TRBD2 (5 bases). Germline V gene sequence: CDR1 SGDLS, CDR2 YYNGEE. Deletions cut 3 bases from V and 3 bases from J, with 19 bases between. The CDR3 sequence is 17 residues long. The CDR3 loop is CASSAGVAVLGKNIQYF. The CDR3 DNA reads TGTGCCAGCAGCGCCGGGGTTGCGGTCCTGGGCAAAAACATTCAGTACTTC.

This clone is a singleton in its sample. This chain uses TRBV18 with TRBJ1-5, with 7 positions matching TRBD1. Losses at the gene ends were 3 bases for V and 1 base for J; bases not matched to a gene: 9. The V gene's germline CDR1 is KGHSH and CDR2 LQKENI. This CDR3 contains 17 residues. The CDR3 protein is CASSPSQPGQSNQPQHF. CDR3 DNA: TGTGCCAGCTCACCTAGCCAACCGGGACAGAGCAATCAGCCCCAGCATTTT.

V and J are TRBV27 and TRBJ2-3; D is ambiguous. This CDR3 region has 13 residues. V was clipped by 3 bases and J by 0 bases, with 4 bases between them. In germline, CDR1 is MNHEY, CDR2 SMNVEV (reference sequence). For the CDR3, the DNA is TGTGCCAGCAGTTTGAGGAGCACAGATACGCAGTATTTT. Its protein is CASSLRSTDTQYF.

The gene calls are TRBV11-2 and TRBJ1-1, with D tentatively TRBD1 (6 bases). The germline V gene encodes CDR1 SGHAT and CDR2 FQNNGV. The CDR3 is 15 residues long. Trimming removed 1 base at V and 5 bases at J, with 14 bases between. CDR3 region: CASSLGTVGETEAFF. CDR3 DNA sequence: TGTGCCAGCAGCTTAGGGACAGTTGGAGAAACTGAAGCTTTCTTT.

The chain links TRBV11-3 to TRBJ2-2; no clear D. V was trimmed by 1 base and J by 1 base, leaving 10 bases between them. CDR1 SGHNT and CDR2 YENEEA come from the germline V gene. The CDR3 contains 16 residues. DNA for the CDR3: TGTGCCAGCAGCTTAGCTACGACTTGGAACACCGGGGAGCTGTTTTTT. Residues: CASSLATTWNTGELFF.